The T cell receptor beta chain under discussion was sequenced for a study of technical replicates of blood from a handful of donors. TCRdb's copy holds only in-frame clones and misses some; the assay was immunoSEQ multiplex PCR. Among 65,000 to 70,000 clones listed, about 90% were seen once. Trimming shortened V by 3 bases and J by 7 bases, and 10 bases separated the two germline ends. Per germline, CDR1 LNHDA and CDR2 SQIVND (reference sequence). The CDR3 is 12 amino acids. The sequenced material came from PBMCs. This TCR was sampled from a human donor in good health. Some clones in this sample may be carry-over from other donors' samples. This chain joins TRBV19 and TRBJ2-7; a weak D match, TRBD2 (5 bases). CDR3 in DNA: TGTGCCAGTAGTATTCACGGGAAGGAGCAGTACTTC. Protein: CASSIHGKEQYF. Looking up the rest from reference TRBV19 and TRBJ2-7 gives the full variable domain: DGGITQSPKYLFRKEGQNVTLSCEQNLNHDAMYWYRQDPGQGLRLIYYSQIVNDFQKGDIAEGYSVSREKKESFPLTVTSAQKNPTAFYLCASSIHGKEQYFGPGTRLTVT.